The entry that follows covers one T cell receptor beta chain sequence. These data originate in a study of blood T cells in healthy people across ages. A J-beta primer mix and a sample-barcoded 5' primer were used in a second PCR of roughly 7 to 12 cycles. TCRdb used MiXCR to reprocess the 5' RACE reads, holding one entry per CDR3 protein. The repertoire has about a million distinct CDR3 sequences, 51% of them found once; the top ten carry about 21%. V lost 0 bases and J lost 1, with 14 bases in between. The CDR3 length is 17 residues. Germline V gene data show CDR1 as SGHRS and CDR2 as YFSETQ. The sequence came from a woman aged 60 to 75 in good health. The rearrangement links TRBV5-1 to TRBJ2-1; D remains ambiguous. Sequenced: blood. The CDR3 bases are TGCGCCAGCAGCTTGGGGTACGGCGGAAGTTCCTACAATGAGCAGTTCTTC. Translation: CASSLGYGGSSYNEQFF. The full variable domain, rest sourced from reference TRBV5-1 and TRBJ2-1, is KAGVTQTPRYLIKTRGQQVTLSCSPISGHRSVSWYQQTPGQGLQFLFEYFSETQRNKGNFPGRFSGRQFSNSRSEMNVSTLELGDSALYLCASSLGYGGSSYNEQFFGPGTRLTVL.